This TCR beta chain appears in the sequencing data of a study of immune cell composition in non-small cell lung cancer. Study-level findings and limits: Overall clonality, unlike maximal tumour-associated clone frequency, did not predict TIL reactivity. Squamous lung tumours showed higher top 10 clone scores and clonality than adenocarcinomas.

Clones were sequenced by immunoSEQ multiplex PCR, and TCRdb holds only the in-frame ones, with some missing. The table lists roughly 2,400 clones, approximately 70% of them singletons. The CDR3 contains 14 residues. Germline V gives CDR1 SGHDN, CDR2 FVKESK. This clone was picked up one time. The target antigen is unknown. At one end, the junction sequence differs from germline, possibly due to a read error. Separately, the same data were catalogued under a study of CD4 T cells in lung cancer. That study adds: Patients had adenocarcinoma or squamous carcinoma and were aged 60 to 69. In vitro naive T-cell priming might explain some blood-derived responses.

The TCR sequence derives from a human donor with non-small cell lung cancer. Material for sequencing was lung tumor tissue. This sequence joins TRBV14 and TRBJ2-1; TRBD1 aligns across 8 bases. CDR3 nucleotide sequence: TGTGCCAGCAGCCAAGAAATTCGGAGGGGACAGGCGATCTTC. This codes for CASSQEIRRGQAIF.